The T cell receptor beta chain described here comes from a study of cytomegalovirus exposure and HLA in healthy donors (dated by TCRdb to the late 2010s). With respect to the entire study: In an earlier analysis of under 750 of the donors, around 290 Gb of sequence data and 90 million to 120 million unique TCR beta sequences from some 170 million T cells were reported. Across some 400 genotyped donors of the cohort, an average of about 240,000 unique TCR beta nucleotide sequences per donor were sequenced, and around 20% of those sequences were non-productive. Donor age, sex, ethnicity and CMV serostatus were compiled together with the repertoire data. Approximately 300 gigabases of sequencing data and roughly 81 million unique TCR sequences made up an early release that covered over 550 HLA-typed donors. The study used immunosequencing to profile the T cell repertoires of approximately 640 subjects and linked those repertoires to cytomegalovirus serostatus. Roughly five DR-DQ haplotypes were handled as single units for association and clustering, since linkage in the cohort was strong. Along with the roughly 610-subject first cohort, a separate validation cohort of over 90 different subjects was used. A later analysis re-examined previously published TCR beta repertoires from several hundred donors and added high-resolution HLA genotyping to investigate patterns of TCR occurrence. In an earlier analysis of 500 to 650 of the donors, high-throughput TCR beta sequencing was used to judge whether each TCR beta V gene segment behaved as functional or pseudogenic. The study combined high-throughput TCR immunosequencing, statistical association of individual TCRs with disease status, and machine learning to predict cytomegalovirus infection status. Both class I and class II loci were covered by HLA typing, at four-digit resolution. The later analysis used no new phenotypic data to find candidate immune exposures, relying instead on TCR beta sequences and their occurrence across donors. The genetic ancestry cluster associated with self-reported Caucasian donors included roughly 84% of the roughly 390 genotyped donors. Typing coverage varied by locus: about 629-630 donors for A, B, C, DRB1 and DQB1; roughly 510 for DQA1; about 600 for DPA1; 400 to 480 for DPB1. The aim of the study was to test whether cataloging public T cell receptors could identify signatures of past pathogen exposure. In a later genetic analysis, genome-wide SNP genotypes for 398 of the 666 donors were used, and that subset was treated as a discovery cohort. All discovery cohort repertoires had been generated on a single sequencing platform.

The CDR3 starts with the cysteine, ends with the phenylalanine, and has 14 residues. Only CDR3 DNA is held: 42 bases, read in frame from base 1. Sequences SGDLS (CDR1) and YYNGEE (CDR2) are obtained from the germline V gene. The germline V and J ends show losses of 3 bases and 6 bases respectively, and no gene match explains 3 bases of the junction. The cohort was made up of roughly 670 healthy bone marrow donors. Cohort members were all nominally healthy when sampled, although unrecorded immune exposures were likely present. The donor was CMV seropositive and was included in the group of 300 or so seropositive cohort members. A peripheral blood sample was collected from each donor, and TCR beta sequencing was performed on peripheral blood mononuclear cells. Genomic DNA was extracted from the blood cell samples with the Qiagen DNeasy Blood Extraction Kit. The library came from the immunoSEQ multiplex PCR assay. The multiplex PCR relied on a mix of 60 forward primers for TCR Vbeta segments and 13 reverse primers for TCR Jbeta segments. The CDR3 region of rearranged TCR beta genes was amplified from genomic DNA by a multiplex PCR assay. Amplified TCR beta libraries were sequenced as 87-base-pair reads on the Illumina HiSeq System. From the authors' description of their analysis: A later analysis tallied roughly 76 million unique TCR beta chains across the 640 or so repertoires, and around 9.9 million of those chains were shared by two or more donors. A nearest-neighbor algorithm error-corrected the raw reads and collapsed the reads into unique sequences, merging closely related sequences to remove PCR and sequencing errors. V, D and J gene segments were assigned by aligning CDR3 sequences to IMGT reference sequences. For a sequence to be retained, a match of at least six nucleotides to both a V gene segment and a J gene segment was required. A rearrangement was called productive if the CDR3 had no stop codons and remained in frame with V and J, and every other rearrangement was called non-productive. Following IMGT convention, CDR3 was defined as the stretch from the second conserved V-encoded cysteine up to the conserved J-encoded phenylalanine. Sequences without an unambiguous match to a single V gene segment were excluded from the earlier analysis of several hundred of the donors. In an earlier analysis of almost 600 of the donors, a V segment was called functional when productive rearrangements were above 56.7%, and segregating when the standard deviation between donors exceeded 5%. To diagnose cytomegalovirus status from the catalog of TCR beta chain sequences, a statistical classification framework was built. V and J gene assignment, in a later analysis, came from comparing TCR nucleotide sequences with IMGT/GENE-DB human TR gene sequences. A later analysis assigned CDR3 sequences and most-parsimonious VDJ recombination scenarios with the TCRdist pipeline. In a later analysis, every TCR beta chain was defined by the combination of its CDR3 amino acid sequence and its V-gene family, and reads without a unique V-gene family were dropped. A later analysis removed over 500 highly shared, low-generation-probability nucleotide sequences to deal with suspected cross-contamination and a sequencing artifact. In a later analysis, a clonal expansion index for each public chain was calculated from normalized within-repertoire ranks of inferred template counts. In a later analysis, generation probabilities were computed with a VDJ recombination model fitted to out-of-frame rearrangements, and the resulting probabilities were checked against IGoR. Hypergeometric tests were used in a later analysis to score TCR-TCR, TCR-HLA and TCR-CMV co-occurrence, with a repertoire-size bias correction applied to the TCR pairs. False discovery rates were estimated in a later analysis by permuting HLA or CMV assignments 20 times. In a later analysis, co-occurring TCRs were grouped using DBSCAN, with TCRdist sequence similarity added in when clustering inside HLA-allele-positive subsets. For co-occurrence clustering, repertoires with fewer than 30,000 or more than 120,000 public chains were excluded, along with five repertoires with anomalous nucleotide sharing. TCRdb stores this immuneACCESS table with in-frame sequences only. Part of the clones is absent; in the studies checked, under half of the shortfall reflects unresolved V genes, and no reason is known for the rest. V and J calls and clone size are given by that table; D and trimming were obtained from the DNA. A total of some 200,000 clones appear in this sample, almost 70% of them only once. Clones ranked in the top ten supply about 2.8% of the sample.

This clone was observed a few times. The antigen it binds to is not known. No quality values exist for individual bases; no much larger clone is one base distant. General study outcomes and caveats: The authors suggested that the approach could potentially be generalized to other disease states and immunological phenotypes. In a later genetic analysis, fewer N-insertions in productive TCRs were reported among donors in an Asian-associated ancestry cluster than the roughly 700-donor mean. Some IMGT-functional V segments, including TRBV6-2 and TRBV6-3, could not be distinguished by the 87-base-pair reads and were therefore excluded. Most TCR sequences were seen in very few donors, while some public TCRs were found in many individuals. A later genetic analysis associated a missense DCLRE1C variant with V-gene and J-gene trimming of TCR beta chains, and an independent cohort replicated the association. The study gave a list of about 170 TCR beta chains associated with cytomegalovirus. In a later analysis, some 18,000 TCR beta sequences were associated with specific HLA alleles at a false discovery rate of 0.05. The presence/absence analyses assumed that sequencing depth was roughly uniform across donors, and that assumption may not be true. Strong co-occurrence of HLA alleles, especially DR and DQ, made assigning TCR associations to individual alleles difficult. In a later analysis, several top co-occurrence clusters were reported to appear linked to parvovirus B19, influenza, CMV and Epstein-Barr virus. This cohort had only TCR beta chains sequenced, and the lack of alpha or paired-chain data limited which features could be detected. For the cohort, immune exposure information was limited to CMV serostatus. The earlier analysis of fewer than 750 of the donors excluded roughly 17 rarely observed V segments, including chromosome 9 orphons, because counts were too low. The classifier was reported to diagnose cytomegalovirus status with high specificity and sensitivity in both the original and validation cohorts. A further reported finding was that TCR beta sequences accurately predicted the HLA-A and HLA-B alleles for most subjects in the first cohort. Most CMV-associated TCR beta chains appeared to be HLA-restricted in a later analysis, and the HLA associations seemed to be driven largely by CMV exposure. HLA typing was unavailable for some donors at each locus, so association tests used only the typed subset. In an earlier analysis of under 600 of the donors, most TCR beta V segments were observed in productive rearrangements about 87% or about 30% of the time, broadly matching IMGT annotations. Compared with equally common non-associated chains, HLA-associated TCR beta chains in a later analysis were more clonally expanded and had lower generation probabilities. Linkage disequilibrium might explain the correlated functional status among segregating V segments, but an unknown experimental factor could not be ruled out. A cluster of highly shared sequence variants was judged likely to be a technical artifact of the sequencing pipeline. In vitro tests confirmed that a few of the cytomegalovirus-associated TCR beta chains recognize cytomegalovirus antigens. According to a later analysis, TCR association rates differed among HLA loci, with DRB1 alleles showing the most associated TCRs and HLA-C alleles showing the fewest.

The chain links TRBV9 with TRBJ1-6; 7 central nucleotides agree with TRBD1. This clonotype was sampled from a man aged 40-55 years in good health and CMV-seropositive. The sequenced sample was PBMCs. Here is the DNA: TGTGCCAGCAGCGGGGGGACAGTTAATTCACCCCTCCACTTT. Translated, this is CASSGGTVNSPLHF.